This TCR beta chain was found in a study of CD8 T cells in Susac syndrome. Germline V gene sequence: CDR1 MDHEN, CDR2 SYDVKM. CDR3 size: 17 residues. V gave up 4 bases and J gave up 6 bases; unmatched junction bases: 10. Random hexamers primed reverse transcription of about 0.45 to 1 ug RNA. MiXCR, run by TCRdb on the immunoSEQ multiplex PCR reads, gives a single entry per CDR3 protein. The repertoire consists of around 280,000 distinct CDR3 sequences, with about 85% occurring once and the leading ten covering 0.11%. The chain recombines TRBV28 with TRBJ2-7; 15 bases match TRBD2. The receptor was derived from a human donor with multiple sclerosis. Sequencing input: CD8+ T cells from PBMCs. This chain's CDR3 is CASSSGLAGGDFVEQYF. The DNA for the CDR3 is TGTGCCAGCAGTTCTGGACTAGCGGGAGGGGATTTCGTCGAGCAGTACTTC.